This TCR beta chain was sequenced for a study of cytomegalovirus exposure and HLA in healthy donors. Background on the study: Samples from HLA-typed donors yielded approximately 88 million unique TCRs in an early data release. Findings and limits, study-wide: TRBV6-2, TRBV6-3 and other indistinguishable V segments were excluded.

The CDR3 spans 13 residues. Germline CDR1 SGHDT, CDR2 YYEEEE. V was pared by 0 bases and J by 8 bases, with 4 bases of the junction left unmatched. In regard to this clone: The antigen is not known.

With 60 Vbeta and 13 Jbeta primers, the PCR was carried out. Generated by immunoSEQ multiplex PCR, the TCRdb table keeps only in-frame clones and is missing some. This listing includes tens of thousands of clones. The clonotype originates from a woman aged 25 to 39 in good health and CMV-seronegative. The specimen sequenced was PBMCs. The chain uses TRBV5-6 and TRBJ1-2; the match to TRBD1 covers 7 bases. The CDR3 bases are TGTGCCAGCAGCTTGGGGAGGGGGCAAGGCTACACCTTC. Translated: CASSLGRGQGYTF.